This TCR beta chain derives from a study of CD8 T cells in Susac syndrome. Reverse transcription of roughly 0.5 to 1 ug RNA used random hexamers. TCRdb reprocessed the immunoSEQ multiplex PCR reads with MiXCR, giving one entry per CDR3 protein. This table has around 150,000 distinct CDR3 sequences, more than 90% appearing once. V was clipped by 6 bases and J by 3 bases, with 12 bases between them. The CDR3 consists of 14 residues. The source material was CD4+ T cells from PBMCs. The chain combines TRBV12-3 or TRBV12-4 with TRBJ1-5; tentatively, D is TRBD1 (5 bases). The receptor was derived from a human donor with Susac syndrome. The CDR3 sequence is CASSSRGTNQPQHF. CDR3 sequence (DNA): TGTGCCAGCAGCTCCCGGGGGACCAATCAGCCCCAGCATTTT.